The TCR beta chain under discussion was sequenced for a study of cytomegalovirus exposure and HLA in healthy donors. Study-level points and caveats: Later on, an analysis found that several of the most significant clusters appeared to be linked to common viral pathogens, which included parvovirus B19. Later analysis showed most CMV-associated TCR beta chains appearing HLA-restricted. The authors enumerated 150 to 200 TCR beta chains as linked to cytomegalovirus.

With 60 Vbeta and 13 Jbeta primers, the PCR was carried out. Libraries were prepared by immunoSEQ multiplex PCR; TCRdb keeps only in-frame clonotypes and omits some of them. In the table there are 150,000 or so clones, around three quarters of which are singletons. Note on this clone: Its target is not known.

The CDR3 length is 19 residues. Germline CDR1 is LNHDA and CDR2 is SQIVND (reference sequence). The V end lost 3 bases, the J end lost 5 bases, and 28 bases lay between the germline ends. The V and J genes are TRBV19 and TRBJ1-2, with a possible D match to TRBD1 (5 bases). Sequencing was done on a sample of PBMCs. The source of this sequence is a woman aged 25 to 39 in good health and CMV-seronegative. Here the CDR3 reads CASSISGQGFLLHSYGYTF. Written as DNA, the CDR3 is TGTGCCAGTAGTATTTCCGGGCAGGGCTTTTTACTTCATTCTTATGGCTACACCTTC.